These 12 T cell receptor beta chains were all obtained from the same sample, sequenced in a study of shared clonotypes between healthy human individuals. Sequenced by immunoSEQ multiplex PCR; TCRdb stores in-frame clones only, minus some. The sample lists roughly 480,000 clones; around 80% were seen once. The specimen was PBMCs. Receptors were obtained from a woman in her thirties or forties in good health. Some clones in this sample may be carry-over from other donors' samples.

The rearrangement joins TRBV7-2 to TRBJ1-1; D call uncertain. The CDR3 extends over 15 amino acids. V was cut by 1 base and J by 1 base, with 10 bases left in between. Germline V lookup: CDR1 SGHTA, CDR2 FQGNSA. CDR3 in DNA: TGTGCCAGCAGCTTAGAATTCGGGGAGAACACTGAAGCTTTCTTT. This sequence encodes CASSLEFGENTEAFF.

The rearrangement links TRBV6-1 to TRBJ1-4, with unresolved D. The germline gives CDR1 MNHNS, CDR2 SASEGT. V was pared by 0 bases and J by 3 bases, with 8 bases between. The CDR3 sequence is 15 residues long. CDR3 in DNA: TGTGCCAGCAGTGAAGCGAGCGGATCTAATGAAAAACTGTTTTTT. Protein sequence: CASSEASGSNEKLFF.

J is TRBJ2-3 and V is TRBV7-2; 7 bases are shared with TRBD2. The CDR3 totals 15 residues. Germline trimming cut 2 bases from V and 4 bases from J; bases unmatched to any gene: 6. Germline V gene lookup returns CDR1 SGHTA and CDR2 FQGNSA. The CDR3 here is CASSLLAGVADTQYF. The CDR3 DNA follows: TGTGCCAGCAGCTTACTTGCGGGAGTAGCAGATACGCAGTATTTT. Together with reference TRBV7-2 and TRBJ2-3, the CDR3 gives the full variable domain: GAGVSQSPSNKVTEKGKDVELRCDPISGHTALYWYRQSLGQGLEFLIYFQGNSAPDKSGLPSDRFSAERTGGSVSTLTIQRTQQEDSAVYLCASSLLAGVADTQYFGPGTRLTVL.

The chain's CDR3 is CASSRDVAETQYF. The CDR3 DNA reads TGTGCCAGCAGCCGGGACGTCGCGGAGACCCAGTACTTC. The chain has TRBV4-2 and TRBJ2-5; D is perhaps TRBD1 or TRBD2 (5 bases each). Germline V CDR1 and CDR2: LGHNA, YNFKEQ. This CDR3 region has 13 residues. V was clipped by 4 bases and J by 5 bases, with 11 bases between them.

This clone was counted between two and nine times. The CDR3 sequence: CASSLGYEQYF. CDR3 coding DNA: TGTGCCAGCAGTCTAGGCTACGAGCAGTACTTC. V gene TRBV6-6 combines with J gene TRBJ2-7; D ambiguous. Trimming took off 5 bases at V and 3 bases at J, with 5 bases between the two ends. Germline loops: CDR1 MNHNY, CDR2 SVGAGI (reference sequence). This CDR3 contains 11 residues.

The CDR3 coding sequence is TGTGCCAGCAGTGAGCAGGTACTAGAGACCCAGTACTTC. Residues: CASSEQVLETQYF. J is TRBJ2-5 and V is TRBV2; D ambiguous. Between the trimmed V and J ends, which lost 3 bases and 4 bases, there was a span of 9 bases. Germline lookup yields CDR1 SNHLY and CDR2 FYNNEI. CDR3 length equals 13 residues.

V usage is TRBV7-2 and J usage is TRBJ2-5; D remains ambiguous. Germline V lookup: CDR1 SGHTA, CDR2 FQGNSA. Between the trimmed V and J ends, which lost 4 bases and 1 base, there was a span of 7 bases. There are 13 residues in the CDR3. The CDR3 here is CASSSVGQETQYF. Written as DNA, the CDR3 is TGTGCCAGCAGCTCTGTCGGCCAAGAGACCCAGTACTTC. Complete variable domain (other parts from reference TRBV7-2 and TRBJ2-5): GAGVSQSPSNKVTEKGKDVELRCDPISGHTALYWYRQSLGQGLEFLIYFQGNSAPDKSGLPSDRFSAERTGGSVSTLTIQRTQQEDSAVYLCASSSVGQETQYFGPGTRLLVL.

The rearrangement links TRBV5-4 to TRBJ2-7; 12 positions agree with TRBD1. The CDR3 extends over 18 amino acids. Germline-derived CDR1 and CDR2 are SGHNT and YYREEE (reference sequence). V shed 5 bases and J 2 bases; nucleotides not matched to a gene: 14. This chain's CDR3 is CASRTGTGGGVGTYEQYF. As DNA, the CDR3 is TGTGCCAGCAGGACCGGGACAGGGGGCGGAGTGGGGACCTACGAGCAGTACTTC.

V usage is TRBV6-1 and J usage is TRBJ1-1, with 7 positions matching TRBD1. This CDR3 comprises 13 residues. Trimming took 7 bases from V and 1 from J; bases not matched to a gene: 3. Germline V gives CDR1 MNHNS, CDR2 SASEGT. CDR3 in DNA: TGTGCCAGCAAGACAGGGAGGAACACTGAAGCTTTCTTT. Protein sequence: CASKTGRNTEAFF.

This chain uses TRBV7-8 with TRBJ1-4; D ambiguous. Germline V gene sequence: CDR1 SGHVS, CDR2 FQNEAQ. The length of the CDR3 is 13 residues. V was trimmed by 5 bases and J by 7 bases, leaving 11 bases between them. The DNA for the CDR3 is TGTGCCAGCAGCCCGCTACTAGGTGAAAAACTGTTTTTT. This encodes CASSPLLGEKLFF.

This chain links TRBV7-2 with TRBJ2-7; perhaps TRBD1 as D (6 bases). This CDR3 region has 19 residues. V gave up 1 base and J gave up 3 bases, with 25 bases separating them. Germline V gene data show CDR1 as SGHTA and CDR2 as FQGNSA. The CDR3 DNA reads TGTGCCAGCAGCTTAGGATGGCCAACAGGGTCTCTCCACCTCTACGAGCAGTACTTC. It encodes CASSLGWPTGSLHLYEQYF.

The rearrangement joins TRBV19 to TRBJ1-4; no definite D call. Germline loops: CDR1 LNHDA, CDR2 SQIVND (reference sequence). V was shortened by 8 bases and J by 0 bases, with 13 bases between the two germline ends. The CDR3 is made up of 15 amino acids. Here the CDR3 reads CASSDRTATNEKLFF. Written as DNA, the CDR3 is TGTGCCAGTTCAGACCGAACTGCAACTAATGAAAAACTGTTTTTT.